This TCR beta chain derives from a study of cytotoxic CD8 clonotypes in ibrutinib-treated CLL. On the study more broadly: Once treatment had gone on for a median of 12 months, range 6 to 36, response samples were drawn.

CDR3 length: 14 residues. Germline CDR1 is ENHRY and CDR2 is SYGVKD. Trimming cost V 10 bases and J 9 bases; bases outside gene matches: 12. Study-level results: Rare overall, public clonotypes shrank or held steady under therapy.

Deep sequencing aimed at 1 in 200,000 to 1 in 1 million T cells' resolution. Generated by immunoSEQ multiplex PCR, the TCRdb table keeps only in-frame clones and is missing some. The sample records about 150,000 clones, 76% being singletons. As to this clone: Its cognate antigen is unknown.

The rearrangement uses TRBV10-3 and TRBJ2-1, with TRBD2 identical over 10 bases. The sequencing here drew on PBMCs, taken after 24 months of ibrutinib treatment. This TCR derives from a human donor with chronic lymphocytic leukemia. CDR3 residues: CATNPSGSGGEQFF. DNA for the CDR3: TGTGCCACCAACCCTAGCGGGAGCGGAGGTGAGCAGTTCTTC.